The clone carrying this T cell receptor (beta chain) has just a few counts. Its antigen is not known. The CDR3 contains 13 residues. The ends were cut back, 2 bases at V and 2 bases at J, with 3 bases in the middle. TCRdb independently ran MiXCR on the 5' RACE reads; one entry per CDR3 protein. The table records 550,000 to 650,000 distinct CDR3 sequences, roughly a sixth of them present only once. This sample was included in a study of T-cell memory formation after mild COVID-19. General study points: The pre-infection memory compartment contained some responding clones, suggesting cross-reactive memory joined. Of the contracting clones, CD4+ ones lay mainly in CM and EM, and CD8+ ones in EMRA. Later expanders leaned toward CD4+, whereas clones contracting from day 15 to 85 were balanced CD4/CD8.

This receptor was taken from an adult woman who had mild COVID-19 (a few samples of this study predate the infection). Cell type and time point are not known. Sequencing was done on a sample of PBMCs or a T cell subset sorted from them (not recorded which). This rearrangement joins TRBV12-3 or TRBV12-4 to TRBJ2-2, with D unresolved. The CDR3 protein is CASSLPNTGELFF. The CDR3 nucleotides read TGTGCCAGCAGTTTACCAAACACCGGGGAGCTGTTTTTT.